The 22 T cell receptor beta chains reported below all come from one sample, sequenced in a study of graft-versus-host responses after intestinal transplantation. Their antigens are not known. Sequencing used immunoSEQ multiplex PCR; TCRdb keeps in-frame clones, though not all of them. The sample includes about 92,000 clones, 75% to 95% of them seen just once. The sequencing here drew on unstimulated CD8+ T cells sorted from spleen or lymph node cells, taken before intestinal transplant. The receptor source for this set is a human donor who received an intestinal transplant.

The V gene is TRBV6-5, the J gene TRBJ2-3; D assignment may be TRBD1 or TRBD2 (7 bases each). The CDR3 runs to 14 residues. Germline lookup yields CDR1 MNHEY and CDR2 SVGAGI. Trimming left V 6 bases short and J 5 bases short, with 15 bases between. CDR3: CASSQGGAGDTQYF. The CDR3 nucleotides are TGTGCCAGCAGCCAGGGGGGGGCGGGAGATACGCAGTATTTT.

The chain uses TRBV27 and TRBJ2-2, with 7 bases that match TRBD2. The J segment lost 5 bases and the V segment lost 2 bases, leaving 8 bases of the junction unmatched. Germline-derived CDR1 and CDR2 are MNHEY and SMNVEV (reference sequence). The CDR3 consists of 16 residues. DNA of the CDR3: TGTGCCAGCAGTTTAGTCTGGGAGGGTTGGACCGGGGAGCTGTTTTTT. It is translated as CASSLVWEGWTGELFF.

The genes are TRBV11-2 and TRBJ2-1; 7 nucleotides align to TRBD2. Germline values: CDR1 SGHAT, CDR2 FQNNGV. CDR3 length equals 15 residues. V lost 1 base to trimming and J lost 2 bases; unmatched junction nucleotides: 2. The CDR3 region is CASSLAGGAYNEQFF. DNA of the CDR3: TGTGCCAGCAGCTTAGCGGGAGGAGCCTACAATGAGCAGTTCTTC.

This chain's CDR3 is CAITTSGSHLSNLQYF. The DNA for the CDR3 is TGTGCCATCACGACTAGCGGGAGTCACCTTAGCAACCTGCAGTATTTT. The rearrangement joins TRBV10-3 to TRBJ2-3; 12 bases are a match to TRBD2. Germline-derived CDR1 and CDR2 are ENHRY and SYGVKD. This CDR3 region has 16 residues. V dropped 7 bases and J dropped 11; count of bases not matched to a gene: 16.

The chain joins TRBV4-2 to TRBJ2-7, with D possibly matching TRBD1 (6 bases). V lost 0 bases and J 3 bases, leaving 9 bases between the germline ends. Germline V gene sequence: CDR1 LGHNA, CDR2 YNFKEQ. The CDR3 totals 14 residues. The CDR3: CASSQEQGVYEQYF. The CDR3 bases are TGTGCCAGCAGCCAAGAACAGGGAGTCTACGAGCAGTACTTC.

The rearrangement links TRBV9 to TRBJ2-1; D unresolved. Trimming took 0 bases from V and 7 from J, leaving 8 bases between them. Germline V lookup: CDR1 SGDLS, CDR2 YYNGEE. CDR3 length: 13 residues. CDR3 in amino acids: CASSVEDPNEQFF. The CDR3 nucleotides read TGTGCCAGCAGCGTAGAGGACCCGAATGAGCAGTTCTTC.

This clone turned up a few times. The V and J genes are TRBV7-9 and TRBJ1-4; no clear D gene. Germline CDR1 and CDR2: SEHNR and FQNEAQ (reference sequence). V lost 1 base and J lost 3, with 15 bases in between. The CDR3 covers 17 residues. CDR3 coding DNA: TGTGCCAGCAGCTTAGGGTATCTGGACGGACCTAATGAAAAACTGTTTTTT. Protein: CASSLGYLDGPNEKLFF.

The CDR3 DNA sequence: TGTGCCAGCGCCGAGCGGGCTAGCTCCTACAATGAGCAGTTCTTC. It is translated as CASAERASSYNEQFF. This chain connects TRBV27 to TRBJ2-1; D might be TRBD2 (6 bases). The CDR3 has 15 residues. The V gene lost 8 bases and the J gene lost 0 bases, with 14 bases spanning the gap. CDR1 MNHEY and CDR2 SMNVEV come from the germline V gene (reference sequence).

This chain connects TRBV5-5 to TRBJ1-2; D possibly corresponds to TRBD1 (5 bases). The V and J ends lost 0 bases and 4 bases respectively, with 16 bases between them. The V gene's germline CDR1 is SGHKS and CDR2 YYEKEE (reference sequence). The CDR3 has 16 amino acids. The CDR3 sequence is CASSLDAWDLGYGYTF. The DNA of the CDR3 is TGTGCCAGCAGCTTGGACGCTTGGGACCTAGGCTATGGCTACACCTTC.

V and J are TRBV6-5 and TRBJ1-2; D is unclear. CDR1 MNHEY and CDR2 SVGAGI come from the germline V gene. CDR3 size: 15 residues. V lost 6 bases and J lost 4, with 18 bases in between. The CDR3 nucleotides are TGTGCCAGCAGCCCCTCGGGTGGGTTATTCTATGGCTACACCTTC. Translation: CASSPSGGLFYGYTF.

CDR3 in amino acids: CAISESETGVQETQYF. CDR3 in DNA: TGTGCCATCAGTGAGTCGGAGACAGGGGTCCAAGAGACCCAGTACTTC. The rearrangement uses TRBV10-3 and TRBJ2-5; the match to TRBD1 covers 8 bases. After removal of 0 bases from V and 1 base from J, the junction contained 4 bases not matched to a gene. The CDR3 runs to 16 residues. The germline V gene encodes CDR1 ENHRY and CDR2 SYGVKD.

The chain couples TRBV27 to TRBJ2-5, with D perhaps matching TRBD2 (5 bases). The CDR3 has 18 amino acids. Germline V CDR1 and CDR2: MNHEY, SMNVEV (reference sequence). V was cut by 3 bases and J by 3 bases, with 23 bases left in between. DNA for the CDR3: TGTGCCAGCAGTTTCGGGCCCAGGAAGGGCGGGCGGAAAGAGACCCAGTACTTC. Translating gives CASSFGPRKGGRKETQYF.

This chain uses TRBV5-4 with TRBJ2-1; D may match TRBD1 or TRBD2 (6 bases each). The CDR3 is 17 amino acids. Germline lookup yields CDR1 SGHNT and CDR2 YYREEE (reference sequence). Trimming stripped 5 bases from V and 9 bases from J, with 27 bases between. The CDR3 here is CASRDEGGQLDSGEQFF. CDR3 coding DNA: TGTGCCAGCAGGGACGAGGGGGGACAACTGGATTCCGGTGAGCAGTTCTTC.

Here the CDR3 DNA reads TGTGCCAGCAGTCCCCAGCAGGGGGGAGGCTACGAGCAGTACTTC. It yields the protein CASSPQQGGGYEQYF. The J gene is TRBJ2-7, the V gene TRBV6-5; a possible D gene is TRBD1 (7 bases). The length of the CDR3 is 15 residues. Trimming cost V 5 bases and J 3 bases, with 17 bases left between them. Germline V gene sequence: CDR1 MNHEY, CDR2 SVGAGI.

Details on this clone: At the DNA level, this CDR3 is encoded by other sequences in the same sample as well. The chain joins TRBV11-2 to TRBJ2-5; D is unclear. V was clipped by 2 bases and J by 5 bases, with 3 bases between them. The CDR3 has 11 amino acids. Germline V gene lookup returns CDR1 SGHAT and CDR2 FQNNGV. CDR3 nucleotide sequence: TGTGCCAGCAGCTTATCCGAGACCCAGTACTTC. Its protein is CASSLSETQYF.

The V call is TRBV7-7, the J call TRBJ2-7; D is possibly TRBD1 (6 bases). This CDR3 spans 17 amino acids. V lost 2 bases, J lost 4 bases, and 21 bases lay in between. In germline, CDR1 is SSHAT, CDR2 FNYEAQ (reference sequence). The CDR3 loop is CASSLITRDTRGYEQYF. CDR3 in DNA: TGTGCCAGCAGCTTAATTACCCGGGACACTCGTGGGTACGAGCAGTACTTC.

The CDR3 protein is CASSLEGNEQFF. The DNA for the CDR3 is TGTGCCAGCAGCTTAGAGGGGAATGAGCAGTTCTTC. V and J are TRBV7-6 and TRBJ2-1; possible D gene TRBD1, 5 bases. The ends were cut back, 1 base at V and 7 bases at J, with 5 bases in the middle. Germline V gives CDR1 SGHVS, CDR2 FNYEAQ. This CDR3 contains 12 residues.

The chain is built from TRBV10-3 and TRBJ1-1; D perhaps matches TRBD1 (5 bases). The germline V gene encodes CDR1 ENHRY and CDR2 SYGVKD. CDR3 length: 14 amino acids. Trimming pared 3 bases from V and 6 bases from J, leaving 14 bases between. This CDR3 reads CAISDQQGIAEAFF. The DNA of the CDR3 is TGTGCCATCAGTGACCAGCAGGGAATCGCTGAAGCTTTCTTT.

The J gene is TRBJ1-4, the V gene TRBV30; TRBD1 might be the D (5 bases). The V and J ends lost 3 bases and 7 bases respectively, with 9 bases between them. This CDR3 has 12 residues. Germline assignment: CDR1 GTSNPN and CDR2 SVGIG (reference sequence). The CDR3 loop reads CAWSGGGEKLFF. The CDR3 region has the DNA TGTGCCTGGAGCGGGGGGGGTGAAAAACTGTTTTTT.

The J gene is TRBJ1-6, the V gene TRBV6-1; perhaps TRBD1 as D (5 bases). V was trimmed by 6 bases and J by 7 bases, leaving 10 bases between them. This CDR3 has 13 residues. Germline V CDR1 and CDR2: MNHNS, SASEGT. The CDR3 bases are TGTGCCAGCAGCCCGACAGAGAATTCACCCCTCCACTTT. Amino acids: CASSPTENSPLHF.

The chain combines TRBV29-1 with TRBJ2-7; 10 nucleotides agree with TRBD2. Germline V gene lookup returns CDR1 SQVTM and CDR2 ANQGSEA. The CDR3 runs 14 residues. V was clipped by 2 bases and J by 4 bases; unmatched bases: 5. The CDR3, as DNA: TGCAGCGTTGAAAAAGCGGGAGGGCTTTACGAGCAGTACTTC. This codes for CSVEKAGGLYEQYF.

The rearrangement links TRBV7-6 to TRBJ1-1; tentatively, D is TRBD1 (6 bases). The germline V and J ends were trimmed by 0 bases and 4 bases, with 9 bases remaining between them. Germline V gene lookup returns CDR1 SGHVS and CDR2 FNYEAQ. CDR3 length equals 14 residues. The DNA of the CDR3 is TGTGCCAGCAGCTTAGCAATAGGGGGCACTGAAGCTTTCTTT. It yields the protein CASSLAIGGTEAFF.